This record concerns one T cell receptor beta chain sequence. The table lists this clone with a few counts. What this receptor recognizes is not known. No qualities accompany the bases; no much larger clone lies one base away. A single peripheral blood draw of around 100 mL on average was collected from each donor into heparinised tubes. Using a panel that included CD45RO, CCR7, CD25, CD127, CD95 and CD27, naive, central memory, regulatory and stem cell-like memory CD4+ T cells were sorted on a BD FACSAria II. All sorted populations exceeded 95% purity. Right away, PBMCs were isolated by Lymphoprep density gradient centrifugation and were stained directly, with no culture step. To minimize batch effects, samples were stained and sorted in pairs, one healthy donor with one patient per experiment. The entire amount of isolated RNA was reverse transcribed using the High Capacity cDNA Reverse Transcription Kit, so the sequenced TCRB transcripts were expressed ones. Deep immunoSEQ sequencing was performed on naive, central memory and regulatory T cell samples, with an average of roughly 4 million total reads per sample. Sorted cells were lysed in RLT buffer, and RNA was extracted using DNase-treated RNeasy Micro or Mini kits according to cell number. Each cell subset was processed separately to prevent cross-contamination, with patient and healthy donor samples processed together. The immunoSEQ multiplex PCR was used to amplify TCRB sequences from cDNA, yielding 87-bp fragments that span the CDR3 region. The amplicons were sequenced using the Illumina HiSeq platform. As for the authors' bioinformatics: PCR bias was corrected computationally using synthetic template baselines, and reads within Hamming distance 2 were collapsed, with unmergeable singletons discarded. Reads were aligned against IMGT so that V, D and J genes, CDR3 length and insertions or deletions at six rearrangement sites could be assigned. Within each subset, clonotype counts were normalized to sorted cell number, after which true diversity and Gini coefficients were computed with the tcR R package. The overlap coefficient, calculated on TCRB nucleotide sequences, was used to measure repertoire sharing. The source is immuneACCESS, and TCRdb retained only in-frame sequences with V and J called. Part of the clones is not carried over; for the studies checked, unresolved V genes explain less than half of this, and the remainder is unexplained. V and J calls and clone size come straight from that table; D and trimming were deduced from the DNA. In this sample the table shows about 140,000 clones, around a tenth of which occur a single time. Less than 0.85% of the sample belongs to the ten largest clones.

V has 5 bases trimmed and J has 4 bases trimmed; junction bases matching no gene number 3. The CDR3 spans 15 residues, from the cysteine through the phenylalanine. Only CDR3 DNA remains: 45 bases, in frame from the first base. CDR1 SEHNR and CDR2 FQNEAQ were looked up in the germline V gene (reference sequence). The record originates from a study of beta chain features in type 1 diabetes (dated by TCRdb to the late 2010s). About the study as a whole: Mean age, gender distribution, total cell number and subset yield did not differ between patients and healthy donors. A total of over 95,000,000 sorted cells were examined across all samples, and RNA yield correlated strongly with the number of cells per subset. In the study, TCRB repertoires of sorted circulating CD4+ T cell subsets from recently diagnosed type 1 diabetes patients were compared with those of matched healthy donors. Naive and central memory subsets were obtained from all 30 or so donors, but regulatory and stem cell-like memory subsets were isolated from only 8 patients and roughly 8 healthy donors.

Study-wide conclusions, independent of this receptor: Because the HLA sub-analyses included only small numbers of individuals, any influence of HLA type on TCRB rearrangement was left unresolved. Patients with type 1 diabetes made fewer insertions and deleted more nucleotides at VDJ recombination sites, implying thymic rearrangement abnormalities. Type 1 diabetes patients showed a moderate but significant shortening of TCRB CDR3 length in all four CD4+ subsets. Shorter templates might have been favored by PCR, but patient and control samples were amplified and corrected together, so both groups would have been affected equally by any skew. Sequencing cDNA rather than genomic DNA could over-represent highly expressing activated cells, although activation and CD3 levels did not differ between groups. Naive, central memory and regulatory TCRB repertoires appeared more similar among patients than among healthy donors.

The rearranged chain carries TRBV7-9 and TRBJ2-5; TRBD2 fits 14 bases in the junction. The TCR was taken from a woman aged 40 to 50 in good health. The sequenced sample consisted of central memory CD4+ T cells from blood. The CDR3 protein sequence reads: CASSIGTSGGETQYF. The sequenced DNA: TGTGCCAGCAGCATCGGGACTAGCGGGGGAGAGACCCAGTACTTC. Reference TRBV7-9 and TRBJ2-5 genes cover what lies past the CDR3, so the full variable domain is DTGVSQNPRHKITKRGQNVTFRCDPISEHNRLYWYRQTLGQGPEFLTYFQNEAQLEKSRLLSDRFSAERPKGSFSTLEIQRTEQGDSAMYLCASSIGTSGGETQYFGPGTRLLVL.